Each of the 5 T cell receptor beta chains below was sequenced from the same sample in a study of graft-versus-host responses after intestinal transplantation. The authors combined around 200,000 CFSE-labeled responder cells with around 200,000 irradiated, violet-dye-labeled stimulator cells in plates. Clones were read by immunoSEQ multiplex PCR, and TCRdb kept only the in-frame ones, dropping some. Altogether some 13,000 clones are present, 35% being singletons, with the ten largest covering roughly 2.2%. Material: alloreactive CD8+ T cells from a mixed lymphocyte reaction culture, obtained before intestinal transplant. Subset of the sample: CFSE-low proliferating T cells sorted from roughly six-day pre-transplant mixed lymphocyte reaction (GvH or HvG direction). These receptors all come from a human patient who received an intestinal transplant.

The J gene is TRBJ2-3, the V gene TRBV5-1, with TRBD2 as a possible D gene (5 bases). V lost 5 bases and J lost 1, with 8 bases in between. The CDR3 runs to 13 residues. Germline-derived CDR1 and CDR2 are SGHRS and YFSETQ. The CDR3 DNA reads as TGCGCCAGCAGACCGGAGGGCACAGATACGCAGTATTTT. This encodes CASRPEGTDTQYF.

The V call is TRBV15, the J call TRBJ2-1; 12 bases fit TRBD2. J gave up 8 bases and V 6 bases, and 11 bases lay outside the gene matches. Looked up from germline, CDR1 is LNHNV and CDR2 is YYDKDF (reference sequence). The CDR3 is 16 amino acids. The DNA of the CDR3 is TGTGCCACCAGGGCCGGGGCTAGCGGGGGGGCCGATGAGCAGTTCTTC. Translated: CATRAGASGGADEQFF.

The chain has TRBV9 and TRBJ1-4; tentatively, D is TRBD1 (6 bases). This CDR3 spans 18 amino acids. CDR1 SGDLS and CDR2 YYNGEE come from the germline V gene. The V end lost 0 bases, the J end lost 3 bases, and 18 bases lay between the germline ends. The CDR3 region is CASSVGRGGSSPNEKLFF. The CDR3 DNA reads as TGTGCCAGCAGCGTAGGTAGGGGGGGGAGCAGCCCTAATGAAAAACTGTTTTTT.

The rearrangement links TRBV27 to TRBJ2-6, with a tentative D call TRBD2 (6 bases). Germline CDR1 is MNHEY and CDR2 is SMNVEV (reference sequence). Trimming removed 2 bases at V and 0 bases at J, with 8 bases between. The CDR3 covers 16 residues. DNA for the CDR3: TGTGCCAGCAGTTTAGGAGGGATCTCTGGGGCCAACGTCCTGACTTTC. It specifies CASSLGGISGANVLTF. The whole variable domain, filled in from reference TRBV27 and TRBJ2-6, reads EAQVTQNPRYLITVTGKKLTVTCSQNMNHEYMSWYRQDPGLGLRQIYYSMNVEVTDKGDVPEGYKVSRKEKRNFPLILESPSPNQTSLYFCASSLGGISGANVLTFGAGSRLTVL.

This clone appeared a single time. The chain's CDR3 is CASSLVGIDSGNTIYF. Here the CDR3 DNA reads TGCGCCAGCAGCTTGGTTGGCATCGACTCTGGAAACACCATATATTTT. The V call is TRBV5-1, the J call TRBJ1-3; D is unclear. This CDR3 is 16 amino acids long. Trimming removed 0 bases from V and 0 bases from J, with 10 bases in between. Germline loops: CDR1 SGHRS, CDR2 YFSETQ.